This T cell receptor (beta chain) was recovered during a study of T-cell memory formation after mild COVID-19. As for the study in general: TCR clusters were mostly donor specific. General study results and limits: Contracting clones localized mainly to CM and EM when CD4+ and mainly to EMRA when CD8+.

This CDR3 region has 13 residues. Germline loops: CDR1 SGHTA, CDR2 FQGNSA. V was pared by 5 bases and J by 3 bases, with 11 bases between. Constant-segment primers and 5'RACE yielded cDNA libraries for TCR alpha and TCR beta, each carrying sample barcodes and UMIs. MiXCR, applied by TCRdb to the 5' RACE reads, yields one record per CDR3 protein. The sample lists tens of thousands of distinct CDR3 sequences; 7.3% were seen once. This clonotype was seen a few times. Its specificity is not known. This chain uses TRBV7-2 with TRBJ2-7; possibly TRBD1 for D (6 bases). This TCR was recovered from a man aged 18 to 35 who had mild COVID-19 (a few samples of this study predate the infection). Cell type and time point are not known. Sequenced sample: PBMCs or a T cell subset sorted from them (not recorded which). CDR3 loop: CASSNPGVYEQYF. CDR3 in DNA: TGTGCCAGCAGCAACCCAGGGGTCTACGAGCAGTACTTC.